A selection of T cell receptor beta chains follows, all from one sample in a study of metastatic and nonmetastatic thyroid tumors. TCRdb recomputed clones from the PCR reads via MiXCR. The sample includes 6,000 to 8,000 clones, around 27% of them seen just once. The sequenced sample consisted of adjacent normal tissue. These receptors came from a female donor with papillary thyroid cancer or a benign thyroid nodule (not recorded which). Some clones in this sample may be carry-over from other donors' samples. Each CDR3 is given with its conserved first and last residue. Each record gives: CDR3 protein, CDR3 DNA, clone size, V gene, J gene, D gene. The D gene is left open where the match is weak. Rows may omit the clone size; those that give it use once, few, many or a size class.

CSVDRGWGGELFF	TGCAGCGTCGACAGGGGATGGGGCGGGGAGCTGTTTTTT	few	TRBV29-1	TRBJ2-2	TRBD1
CASSEGLTDTQYF	TGCGCCAGCAGTGAGGGCCTCACAGATACGCAGTATTTT	medium-sized	TRBV10-1	TRBJ2-3	.
CSARLWGGDNEQFF	TGCAGTGCTAGATTGTGGGGGGGGGATAATGAGCAGTTCTTC	many	TRBV20-1	TRBJ2-1	TRBD2
CASSKLDRAYNEQFF	TGTGCCAGCAGCAAGCTCGACAGGGCCTACAATGAGCAGTTCTTC	many	TRBV7-2	TRBJ2-1	TRBD1
CSARAQGGVWTEAFF	TGCAGTGCTAGGGCCCAGGGAGGAGTGTGGACTGAAGCTTTCTTT	.	TRBV20-1	TRBJ1-1	.
CASSFSGVDSPLHF	TGTGCCAGCAGCTTTTCCGGGGTTGATTCACCCCTCCACTTT	many	TRBV5-4	TRBJ1-6	.
CAWSGTGGYYGYTF	TGTGCCTGGAGCGGAACAGGGGGATACTATGGCTACACCTTC	many	TRBV30	TRBJ1-2	TRBD1
CSATLRDSTEKLFF	TGCAGCGCGACGCTACGGGACAGTACGGAAAAACTGTTTTTT	many	TRBV29-1	TRBJ1-4	TRBD1
CASSGSGKPSEKQYF	TGTGCCAGCAGCGGTAGCGGGAAGCCATCTGAGAAGCAGTACTTC	.	TRBV5-8	TRBJ2-7	TRBD2
CASSWNSGTSGGGGELFF	TGTGCCAGCAGCTGGAATTCCGGGACTAGCGGGGGTGGCGGGGAGCTGTTTTTT	many	TRBV7-2	TRBJ2-2	TRBD2
CASSEGQRTSGGTDTQYF	TGCGCCAGCAGTGAGGGACAGAGGACTAGCGGAGGCACAGATACGCAGTATTTT	few	TRBV10-1	TRBJ2-3	TRBD2
CASRLAGGRGNIQYF	TGTGCCAGCAGGCTAGCGGGAGGGCGGGGAAACATTCAGTACTTC	medium-sized	TRBV6-1	TRBJ2-4	TRBD2
CASSYSGSLAERYF	TGTGCCAGCAGTTACTCAGGCTCTCTGGCAGAGAGATACTTC	medium-sized	TRBV6-5	TRBJ2-7	.
CASSLEGAGGYTF	TGTGCCAGCAGCTTAGAGGGGGCTGGTGGCTACACCTTC	.	TRBV7-9	TRBJ1-2	TRBD1
CASSPTSRAPPQPYEQYF	TGTGCCAGCAGCCCTACTTCTAGGGCCCCACCGCAACCCTACGAGCAGTACTTC	.	TRBV6-1	TRBJ2-7	.
CASSVPSGNTIYF	TGTGCCAGCAGTGTTCCCTCTGGAAACACCATATATTTT	medium-sized	TRBV6-1	TRBJ1-3	.
CASSTSLAGDDNEQFF	TGTGCCAGCAGTACATCCCTAGCGGGAGACGACAATGAGCAGTTCTTC	.	TRBV12-3/TRBV12-4	TRBJ2-1	TRBD2
CASSFPGQGSPLHF	TGTGCCAGCAGCTTCCCTGGACAAGGGTCACCCCTCCACTTT	many	TRBV7-9	TRBJ1-6	.
CASSSASREAFF	TGTGCCAGCAGTTCGGCCAGCAGGGAAGCTTTCTTT	large	TRBV6-1	TRBJ1-1	.
CASSVELPSTGTQYF	TGTGCCAGCAGCGTAGAACTACCTAGCACAGGTACGCAGTATTTT	.	TRBV9	TRBJ2-3	.
CASTQLFSGANVLTF	TGTGCCAGCACCCAACTATTCTCTGGGGCCAACGTCCTGACTTTC	medium-sized	TRBV27	TRBJ2-6	.
CASSLAVGGLSDGYTF	TGCGCCAGCAGCTTGGCCGTGGGGGGTTTATCCGATGGCTACACCTTC	medium-sized	TRBV5-1	TRBJ1-2	.
CASSSQGYGYTF	TGTGCCAGCAGCTCACAGGGGTATGGCTACACCTTC	medium-sized	TRBV9	TRBJ1-2	TRBD1
CASSLGDRVIGNQPQHF	TGTGCCAGCAGTTTGGGGGACAGGGTTATAGGCAATCAGCCCCAGCATTTT	few	TRBV28	TRBJ1-5	TRBD1
CASGANVLTF	TGTGCCAGTGGGGCCAACGTCCTGACTTTC	medium-sized	TRBV12-3/TRBV12-4	TRBJ2-6	.
CASGTGSSTIYF	TGTGCCAGCGGGACAGGGTCCAGCACCATATATTTT	few	TRBV7-3	TRBJ1-3	TRBD1
CATSRGRTGDLPNYGYTF	TGTGCCACCAGCAGAGGCCGGACAGGGGACCTCCCTAACTATGGCTACACCTTC	.	TRBV15	TRBJ1-2	TRBD1
CASSPRGQNTEAFF	TGTGCCAGCAGTCCCAGGGGGCAGAACACTGAAGCTTTCTTT	few	TRBV6-1	TRBJ1-1	TRBD1
CATSSLRSYYGYTF	TGTGCCACCAGCAGCCTGCGCAGCTACTATGGCTACACCTTC	medium-sized	TRBV15	TRBJ1-2	.